Shown below are 4 T cell receptor beta chains from a single sample sequenced in a study of T cells in localized non-small cell lung cancer. Profiling relied on immunoSEQ multiplex PCR, and the TCRdb table lists in-frame clones only, not all of them. The sample contains roughly 40,000 clones, around 90% of which appear only once. This specimen consisted of peripheral blood, obtained before any cancer treatment. The receptors originated from a man aged 18 to 50 with stage I lung adenocarcinoma.

This clone occurred once. This chain links TRBV19 with TRBJ1-1; D is perhaps TRBD1 (6 bases). Per germline, CDR1 LNHDA and CDR2 SQIVND (reference sequence). The V end was cut by 7 bases, the J end by 1 base, with 16 bases between. This CDR3 has 15 residues. The CDR3 DNA sequence: TGTGCCAGTACCATGGGGGCCCAGGGGAACACTGAAGCTTTCTTT. This translates into CASTMGAQGNTEAFF.

The chain is built from TRBV19 and TRBJ1-6, with 8 bases lining up with TRBD1. From germline, CDR1 is LNHDA and CDR2 SQIVND (reference sequence). J gave up 6 bases and V 5 bases, and 18 bases lay outside the gene matches. The CDR3 length is 19 residues. The CDR3 sequence: CASSSRGTDRGSVNSPLHF. DNA of the CDR3: TGTGCCAGTAGTTCAAGAGGCACCGACAGGGGATCGGTTAATTCACCCCTCCACTTT.

The gene calls are TRBV30 and TRBJ1-2; 7 bases fit TRBD1. The CDR3 is 14 residues long. Germline lookup yields CDR1 GTSNPN and CDR2 SVGIG (reference sequence). After removal of 2 bases from V and 5 bases from J, the junction contained 8 bases not matched to a gene. The CDR3, as DNA: TGTGCCTGGAGTACGGGACAGCTGGAGTATGGCTACACCTTC. It yields the protein CAWSTGQLEYGYTF.

The chain combines TRBV10-3 with TRBJ1-1; perhaps TRBD1 as D (5 bases). The germline V gene has CDR1 ENHRY and CDR2 SYGVKD. The CDR3 loop spans 16 amino acids. V was pared by 2 bases and J by 1 base, with 14 bases between. The CDR3 region is CAISEGWGPQNTEAFF. CDR3 DNA: TGTGCCATCAGTGAGGGTTGGGGCCCCCAGAACACTGAAGCTTTCTTT.